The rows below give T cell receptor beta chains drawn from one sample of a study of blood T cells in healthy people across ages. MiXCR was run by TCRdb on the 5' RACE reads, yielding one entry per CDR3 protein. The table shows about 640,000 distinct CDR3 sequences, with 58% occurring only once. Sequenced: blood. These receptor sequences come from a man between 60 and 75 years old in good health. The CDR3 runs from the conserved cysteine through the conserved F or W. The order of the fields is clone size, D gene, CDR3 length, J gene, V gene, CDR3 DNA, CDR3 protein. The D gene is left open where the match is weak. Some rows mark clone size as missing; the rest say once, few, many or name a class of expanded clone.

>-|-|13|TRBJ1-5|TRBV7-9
TGTGCCAGCAGCCCGGACGAGGGTCAGCCCCAGCATTTT
CASSPDEGQPQHF
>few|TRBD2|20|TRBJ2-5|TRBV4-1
TGCGCCAGCAGCCAAGGGGATCTTCGGCTAGCGGGGGCTTTACAAGAGACCCAGTACTTC
CASSQGDLRLAGALQETQYF
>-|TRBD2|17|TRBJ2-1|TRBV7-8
TGTGCCAGCAGCCGACTCGGGACTAGCGGGGGATACAATGAGCAGTTCTTC
CASSRLGTSGGYNEQFF
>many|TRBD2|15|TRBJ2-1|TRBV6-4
TGTGCCAGCAGTCCTACGGGGGGGCTCATAAATGAGCAGTTCTTC
CASSPTGGLINEQFF
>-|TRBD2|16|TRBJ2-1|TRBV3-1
TGTGCCAGCAGCCAAGCTAGCGGGGGACCCAACAATGAGCAGTTCTTC
CASSQASGGPNNEQFF
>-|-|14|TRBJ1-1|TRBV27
TGTGCCAGCAGTAAACCGGACAGGAACACTGAAGCTTTCTTT
CASSKPDRNTEAFF
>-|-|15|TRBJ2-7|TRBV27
TGTGCCAGCAGTTTGCGACCCCCGATCGTCTACGAGCAGTACTTC
CASSLRPPIVYEQYF
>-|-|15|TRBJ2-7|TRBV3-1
TGTGCCGGCAGCGTAGAGGACCTAGGGGCCTACGAGCAGTACTTC
CAGSVEDLGAYEQYF
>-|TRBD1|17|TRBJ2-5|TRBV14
TGTGCCAGCAGCCAAAATCTCGGGGACAGGCGGTGGGAGACCCAGTACTTC
CASSQNLGDRRWETQYF
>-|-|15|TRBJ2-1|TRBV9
TGTGCCAGCAGCGCCGGGCTTCCCGGAGGCGGTGAGCAGTTCTTC
CASSAGLPGGGEQFF
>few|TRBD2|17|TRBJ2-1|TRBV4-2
TGTGCCAGCAGCCTATACTTAGCGGGGGGGCAAGGCAATGAGCAGTTCTTC
CASSLYLAGGQGNEQFF
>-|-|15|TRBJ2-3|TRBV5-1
TGCGCCAGCAGCTTGGCCGGGAGTCAGACAGATACGCAGTATTTT
CASSLAGSQTDTQYF